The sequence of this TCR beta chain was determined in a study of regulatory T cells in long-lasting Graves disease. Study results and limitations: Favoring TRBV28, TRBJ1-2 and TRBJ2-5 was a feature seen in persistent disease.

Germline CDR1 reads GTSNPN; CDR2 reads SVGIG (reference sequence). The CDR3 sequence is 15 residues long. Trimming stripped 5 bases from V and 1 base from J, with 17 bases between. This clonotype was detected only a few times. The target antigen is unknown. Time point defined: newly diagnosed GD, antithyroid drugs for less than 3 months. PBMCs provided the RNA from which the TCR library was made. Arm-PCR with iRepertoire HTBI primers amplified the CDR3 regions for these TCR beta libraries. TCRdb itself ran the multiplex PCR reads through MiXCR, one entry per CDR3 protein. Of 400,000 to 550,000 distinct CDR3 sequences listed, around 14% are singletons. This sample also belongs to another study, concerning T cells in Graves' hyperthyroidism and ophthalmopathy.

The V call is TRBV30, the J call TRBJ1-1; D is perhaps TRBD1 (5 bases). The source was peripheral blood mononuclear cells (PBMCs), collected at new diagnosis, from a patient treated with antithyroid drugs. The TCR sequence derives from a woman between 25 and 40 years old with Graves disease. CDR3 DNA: TGTGCCTGGGCGGAGGTGGGACGGAAGAACACTGAAGCTTTCTTT. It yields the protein CAWAEVGRKNTEAFF.